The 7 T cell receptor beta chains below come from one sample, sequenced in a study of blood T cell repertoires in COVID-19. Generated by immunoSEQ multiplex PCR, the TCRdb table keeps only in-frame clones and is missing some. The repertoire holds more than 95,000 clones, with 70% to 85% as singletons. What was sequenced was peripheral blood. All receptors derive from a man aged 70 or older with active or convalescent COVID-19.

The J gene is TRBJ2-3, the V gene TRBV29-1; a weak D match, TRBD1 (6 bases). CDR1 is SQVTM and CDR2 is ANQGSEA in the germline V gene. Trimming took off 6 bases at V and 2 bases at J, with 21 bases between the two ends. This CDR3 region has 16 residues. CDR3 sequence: CSVTSGTNPSTDTQYF. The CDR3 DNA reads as TGCAGCGTGACGTCAGGGACAAACCCTTCCACAGATACGCAGTATTTT.

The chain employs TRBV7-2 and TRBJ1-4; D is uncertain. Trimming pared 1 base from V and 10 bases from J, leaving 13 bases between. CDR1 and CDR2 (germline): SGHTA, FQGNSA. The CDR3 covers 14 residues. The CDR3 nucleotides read TGTGCCAGCAGCTTAGAGTGGGGTAGCGGAAAACTGTTTTTT. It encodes CASSLEWGSGKLFF.

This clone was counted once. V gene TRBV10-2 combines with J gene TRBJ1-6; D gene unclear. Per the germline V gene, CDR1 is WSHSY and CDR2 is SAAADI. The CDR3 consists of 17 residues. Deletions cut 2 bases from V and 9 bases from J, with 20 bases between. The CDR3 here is CASSETVTGSWGSPLHF. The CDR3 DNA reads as TGCGCCAGCAGTGAGACAGTTACCGGGAGCTGGGGTTCACCCCTCCACTTT.

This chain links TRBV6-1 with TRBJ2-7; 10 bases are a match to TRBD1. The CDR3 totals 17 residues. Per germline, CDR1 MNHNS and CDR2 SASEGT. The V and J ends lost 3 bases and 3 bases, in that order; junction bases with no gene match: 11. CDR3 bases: TGTGCCAGCAGTGACCGAACGCTGACAGGGGGCGTCTACGAGCAGTACTTC. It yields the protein CASSDRTLTGGVYEQYF.

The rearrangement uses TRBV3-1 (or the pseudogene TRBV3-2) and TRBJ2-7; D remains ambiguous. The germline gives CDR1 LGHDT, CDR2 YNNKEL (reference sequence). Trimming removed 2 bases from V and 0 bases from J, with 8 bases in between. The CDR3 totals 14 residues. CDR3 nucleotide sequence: TGTGCCAGCAGCCAAACGTACAGCTCCTACGAGCAGTACTTC. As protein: CASSQTYSSYEQYF.

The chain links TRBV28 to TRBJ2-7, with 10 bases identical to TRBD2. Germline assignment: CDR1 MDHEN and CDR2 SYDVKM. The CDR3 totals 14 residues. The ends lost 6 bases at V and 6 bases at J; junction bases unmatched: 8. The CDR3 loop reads CASSSSGGAGEQYF. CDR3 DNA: TGTGCCAGCAGCTCAAGCGGGGGGGCCGGCGAGCAGTACTTC.

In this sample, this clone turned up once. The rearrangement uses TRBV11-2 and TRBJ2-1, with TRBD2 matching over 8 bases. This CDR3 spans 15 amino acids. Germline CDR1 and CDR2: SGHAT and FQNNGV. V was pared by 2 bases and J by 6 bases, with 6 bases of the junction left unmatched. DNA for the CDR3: TGTGCCAGCAGCTTATTCGGGGGGGGGAGCAATGAGCAGTTCTTC. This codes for CASSLFGGGSNEQFF.